This T cell receptor beta chain derives from a study of blood T cell repertoires in COVID-19. Background on the study: The origin of the acute and convalescent COVID-19 samples was the United States, Italy and Spain. The cDNA or gDNA used as material had been derived from T cells, B-cell-depleted T cells, or PBMCs.

Original processing notes: Amplification from reference gene primers served as the basis for estimated nucleated cell counts. Profiled with immunoSEQ multiplex PCR; TCRdb holds only in-frame clones, not every one. V, J and clone size were drawn from that table, and D and trimming were deduced from the DNA. The sample includes about 280,000 clones, more than 75% of them seen just once. In terms of age and location, participants ranged from roughly 18 to 90 years and lived in about two dozen US areas. The clonotype was recovered from a woman aged 60-75 years in a cohort exposed to, infected with or recovered from COVID-19 (not recorded which). Source material: PBMCs or T cells enriched from blood (not recorded which).

The CDR3, as DNA: TGTGCCAGCAGTTTATCGGTCAGTTCGATAAACTATGGCTACACCTTC. This sequence encodes CASSLSVSSINYGYTF. The chain employs TRBV27 and TRBJ1-2; unclear D gene. The V end was cut by 0 bases, the J end by 2 bases, with 13 bases between. The CDR3 has 16 residues. Germline CDR1 MNHEY, CDR2 SMNVEV (reference sequence).